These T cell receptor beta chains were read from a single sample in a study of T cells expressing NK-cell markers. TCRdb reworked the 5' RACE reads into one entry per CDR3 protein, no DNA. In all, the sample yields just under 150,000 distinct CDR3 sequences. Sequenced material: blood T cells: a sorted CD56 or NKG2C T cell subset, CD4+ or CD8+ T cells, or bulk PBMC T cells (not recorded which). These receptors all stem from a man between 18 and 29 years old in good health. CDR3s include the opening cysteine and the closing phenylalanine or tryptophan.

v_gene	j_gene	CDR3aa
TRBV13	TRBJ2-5	CASSSGGTAQETQYF
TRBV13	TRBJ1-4	CASSPGSNEKLFF
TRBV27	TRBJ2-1	CASSLSLALSYNEQFF
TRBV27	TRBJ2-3	CQDGSWTSGRGDTQYF
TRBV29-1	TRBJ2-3	CSVEGLTDTQYF
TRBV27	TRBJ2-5	CASSPGTSGLETQYF
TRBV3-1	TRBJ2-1	CASSQDWPNRGDNEQFF
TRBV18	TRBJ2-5	CASSKLEETQYF
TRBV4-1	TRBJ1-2	CASSQEIDSNYGYTF
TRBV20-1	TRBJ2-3	CSARTSGLMNTQYF
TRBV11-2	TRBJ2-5	CASSPQKYQETQYF
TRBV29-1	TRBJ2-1	CSTMGLAGVGRNEQFF
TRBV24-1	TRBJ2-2	CATSDWDAGGELFF
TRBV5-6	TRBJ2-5	CASSSWTNQETQYF
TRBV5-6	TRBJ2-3	CASSLAGSGSQDTQYF
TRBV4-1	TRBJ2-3	CASSQVVRDTQYF
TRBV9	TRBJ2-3	CASSAGTTNTQYF
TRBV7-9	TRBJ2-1	CAIYPGTYNEQFF
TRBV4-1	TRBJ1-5	CASSQDTLGSGVVNQPQHF
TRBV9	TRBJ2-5	CASSDGSGETQYF
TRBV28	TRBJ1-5	CASRQGANQPQHF
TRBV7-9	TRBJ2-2	CASSLGTSPELFF
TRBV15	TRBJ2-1	CATSGLAGGPVDEQFF
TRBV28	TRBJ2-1	CASSLGLAGNNEQFF
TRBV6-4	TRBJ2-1	CASSDSEREEQFF
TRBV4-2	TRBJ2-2	CASSPRGGSRVSSLNTGELFF
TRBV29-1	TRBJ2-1	CSVIGRGRPDVAGGLNEQFF
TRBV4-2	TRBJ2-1	CASSQDLTSGGYNEQFF
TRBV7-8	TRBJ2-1	CASSPAGTGMNEQFF
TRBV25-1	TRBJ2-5	CASSEGLAWETQYF
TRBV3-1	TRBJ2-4	CASSQLLAEKNIQYF
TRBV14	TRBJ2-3	CASSQVGGPSDTQYF
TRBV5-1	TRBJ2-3	CASSPQAGAVTDTQYF
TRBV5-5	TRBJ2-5	CASSPTSGSIETQYF
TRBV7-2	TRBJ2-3	CASSLTVSTDTQYF